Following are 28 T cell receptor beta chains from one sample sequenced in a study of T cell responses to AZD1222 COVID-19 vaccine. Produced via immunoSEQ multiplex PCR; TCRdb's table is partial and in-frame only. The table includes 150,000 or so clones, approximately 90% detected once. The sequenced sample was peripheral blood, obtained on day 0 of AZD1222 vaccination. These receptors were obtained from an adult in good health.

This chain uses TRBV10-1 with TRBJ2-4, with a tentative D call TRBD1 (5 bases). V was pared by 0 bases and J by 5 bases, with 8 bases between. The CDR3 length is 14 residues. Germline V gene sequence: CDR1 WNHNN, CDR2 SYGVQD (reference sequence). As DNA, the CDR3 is TGCGCCAGCAGTGAGTCTGGGGCTCAAAACATTCAGTACTTC. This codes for CASSESGAQNIQYF.

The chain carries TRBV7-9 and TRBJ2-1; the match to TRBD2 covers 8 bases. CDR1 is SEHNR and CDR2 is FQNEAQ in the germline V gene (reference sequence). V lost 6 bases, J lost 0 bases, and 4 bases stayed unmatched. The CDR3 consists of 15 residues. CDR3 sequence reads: CASRPLADSYNEQFF. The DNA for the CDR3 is TGTGCCAGCAGACCACTAGCGGACTCCTACAATGAGCAGTTCTTC.

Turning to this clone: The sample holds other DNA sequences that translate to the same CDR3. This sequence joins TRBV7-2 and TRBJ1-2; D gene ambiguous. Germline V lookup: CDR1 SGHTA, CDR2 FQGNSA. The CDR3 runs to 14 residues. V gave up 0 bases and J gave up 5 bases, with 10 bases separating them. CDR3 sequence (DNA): TGTGCCAGCAGCTTAGCCCCGGGAGGATATGGCTACACCTTC. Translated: CASSLAPGGYGYTF.

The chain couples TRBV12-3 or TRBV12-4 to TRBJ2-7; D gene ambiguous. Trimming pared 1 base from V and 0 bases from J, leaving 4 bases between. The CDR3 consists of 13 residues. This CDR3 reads CASSLGTSYEQYF. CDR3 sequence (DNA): TGTGCCAGCAGTTTAGGCACCTCCTACGAGCAGTACTTC.

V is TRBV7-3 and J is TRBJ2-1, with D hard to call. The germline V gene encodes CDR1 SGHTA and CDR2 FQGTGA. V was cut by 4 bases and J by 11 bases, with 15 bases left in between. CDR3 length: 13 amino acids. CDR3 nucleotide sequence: TGTGCCAGCAGCTCGGATGTGGTCCCTCAGCAGTTCTTC. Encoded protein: CASSSDVVPQQFF.

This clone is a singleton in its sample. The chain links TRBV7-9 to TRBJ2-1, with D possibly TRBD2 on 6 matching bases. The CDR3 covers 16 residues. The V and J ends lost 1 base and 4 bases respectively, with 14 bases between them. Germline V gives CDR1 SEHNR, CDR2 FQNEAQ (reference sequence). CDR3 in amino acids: CASSLGPGAVYNEQFF. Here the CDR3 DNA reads TGTGCCAGCAGCTTAGGACCGGGAGCAGTGTACAATGAGCAGTTCTTC. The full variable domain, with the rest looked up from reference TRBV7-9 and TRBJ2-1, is DTGVSQNPRHKITKRGQNVTFRCDPISEHNRLYWYRQTLGQGPEFLTYFQNEAQLEKSRLLSDRFSAERPKGSFSTLEIQRTEQGDSAMYLCASSLGPGAVYNEQFFGPGTRLTVL.

CDR3 residues: CASSLQGLAGDREQYF. In DNA, the CDR3 is TGTGCCAGCAGCTTGCAAGGACTAGCGGGAGATCGGGAGCAGTACTTC. This chain connects TRBV7-2 to TRBJ2-7, with 13 bases matching TRBD2. V lost 3 bases to trimming and J lost 7 bases; unmatched junction nucleotides: 9. The CDR3 has 16 residues. Germline V gene data show CDR1 as SGHTA and CDR2 as FQGNSA.

CDR3 loop: CASSIAAGYEQYF. The CDR3 DNA is TGTGCCAGCAGCATAGCGGCGGGTTACGAGCAGTACTTC. The chain has TRBV5-8 and TRBJ2-7, with a tentative D call TRBD2 (6 bases). The CDR3 runs to 13 residues. Trimming pared 4 bases from V and 4 bases from J, leaving 12 bases between. Germline CDR1 is SGHTS and CDR2 is YDEGEE.

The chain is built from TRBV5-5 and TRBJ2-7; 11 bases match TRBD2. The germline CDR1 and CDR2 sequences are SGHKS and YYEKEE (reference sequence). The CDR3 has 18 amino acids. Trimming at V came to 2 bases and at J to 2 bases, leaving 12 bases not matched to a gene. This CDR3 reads CASSFKAGTSGSPYEQYF. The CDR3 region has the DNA TGTGCCAGCAGCTTTAAGGCGGGGACTAGCGGATCCCCCTACGAGCAGTACTTC. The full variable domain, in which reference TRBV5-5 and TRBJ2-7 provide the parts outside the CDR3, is DAGVTQSPTHLIKTRGQQVTLRCSPISGHKSVSWYQQVLGQGPQFIFQYYEKEERGRGNFPDRFSARQFPNYSSELNVNALLLGDSALYLCASSFKAGTSGSPYEQYFGPGTRLTVT.

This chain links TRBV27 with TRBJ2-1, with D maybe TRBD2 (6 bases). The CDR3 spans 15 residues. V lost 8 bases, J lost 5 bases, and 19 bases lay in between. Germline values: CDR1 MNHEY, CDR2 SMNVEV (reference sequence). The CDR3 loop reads CASSPQRVTNNEQFF. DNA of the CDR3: TGTGCCAGCTCCCCCCAGCGGGTGACTAACAATGAGCAGTTCTTC.

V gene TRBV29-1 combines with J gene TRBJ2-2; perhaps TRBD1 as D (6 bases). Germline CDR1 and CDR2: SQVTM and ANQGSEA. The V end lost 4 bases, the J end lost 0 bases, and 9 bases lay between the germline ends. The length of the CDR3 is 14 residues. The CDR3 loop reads CSVVTGTNTGELFF. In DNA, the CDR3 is TGCAGCGTTGTAACAGGGACGAACACCGGGGAGCTGTTTTTT.

The CDR3 here is CASSTGTPAGELFF. Written as DNA, the CDR3 is TGTGCCAGCAGCACAGGGACACCAGCCGGGGAGCTGTTTTTT. J is TRBJ2-2 and V is TRBV6-2 or TRBV6-3; D is perhaps TRBD1 (6 bases). The CDR3 sequence is 14 residues long. Germline V lookup: CDR1 MNHEY, CDR2 SVGEGT. Trimming shortened V by 6 bases and J by 6 bases, and 14 bases separated the two germline ends.

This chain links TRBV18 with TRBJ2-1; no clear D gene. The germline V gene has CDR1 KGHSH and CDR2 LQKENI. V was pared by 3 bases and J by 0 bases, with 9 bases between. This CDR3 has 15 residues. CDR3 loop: CASSPPPSSYNEQFF. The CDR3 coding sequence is TGTGCCAGCTCACCCCCTCCTAGCTCCTACAATGAGCAGTTCTTC. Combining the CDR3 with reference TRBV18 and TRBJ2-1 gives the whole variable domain NAGVMQNPRHLVRRRGQEARLRCSPMKGHSHVYWYRQLPEEGLKFMVYLQKENIIDESGMPKERFSAEFPKEGPSILRIQQVVRGDSAAYFCASSPPPSSYNEQFFGPGTRLTVL.

The CDR3: CASSYKNQGGTSPLHF. In nucleotides, the CDR3 is TGTGCCAGCAGTTACAAAAACCAGGGGGGGACGTCACCCCTCCACTTT. The chain joins TRBV28 to TRBJ1-6; 7 bases line up with TRBD1. After removal of 4 bases from V and 10 bases from J, the junction contained 13 bases not matched to a gene. CDR1 is MDHEN, CDR2 SYDVKM, per germline. This CDR3 region has 16 residues. The variable domain in full, completed from reference TRBV28 and TRBJ1-6, reads DVKVTQSSRYLVKRTGEKVFLECVQDMDHENMFWYRQDPGLGLRLIYFSYDVKMKEKGDIPEGYSVSREKKERFSLILESASTNQTSMYLCASSYKNQGGTSPLHFGNGTRLTVT.

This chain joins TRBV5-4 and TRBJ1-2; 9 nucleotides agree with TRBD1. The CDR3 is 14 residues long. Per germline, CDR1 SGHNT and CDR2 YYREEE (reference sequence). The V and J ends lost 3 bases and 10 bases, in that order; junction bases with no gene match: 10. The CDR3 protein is CASSSTGQGIDYTF. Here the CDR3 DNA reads TGTGCCAGCAGCTCTACGGGACAGGGTATAGACTACACCTTC. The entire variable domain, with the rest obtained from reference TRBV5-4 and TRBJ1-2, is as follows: ETGVTQSPTHLIKTRGQQVTLRCSSQSGHNTVSWYQQALGQGPQFIFQYYREEENGRGNFPPRFSGLQFPNYSSELNVNALELDDSALYLCASSSTGQGIDYTFGSGTRLTVV.

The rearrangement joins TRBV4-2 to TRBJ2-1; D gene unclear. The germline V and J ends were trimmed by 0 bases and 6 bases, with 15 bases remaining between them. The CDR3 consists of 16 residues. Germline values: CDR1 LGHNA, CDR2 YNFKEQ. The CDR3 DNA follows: TGTGCCAGCAGCCAAGAGATTCTAGGATCGGCCAATGAGCAGTTCTTC. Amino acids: CASSQEILGSANEQFF.

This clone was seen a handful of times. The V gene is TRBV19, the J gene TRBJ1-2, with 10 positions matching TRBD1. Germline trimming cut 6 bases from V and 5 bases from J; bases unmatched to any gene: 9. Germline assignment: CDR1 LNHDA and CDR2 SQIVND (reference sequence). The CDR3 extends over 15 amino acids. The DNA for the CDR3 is TGTGCCAGTAGCTCCCGGGGACAGGGGATTTATGGCTACACCTTC. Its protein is CASSSRGQGIYGYTF. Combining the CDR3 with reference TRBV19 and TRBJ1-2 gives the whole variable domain DGGITQSPKYLFRKEGQNVTLSCEQNLNHDAMYWYRQDPGQGLRLIYYSQIVNDFQKGDIAEGYSVSREKKESFPLTVTSAQKNPTAFYLCASSSRGQGIYGYTFGSGTRLTVV.

The DNA for the CDR3 is TGTGCCAGCAGCCAAAGGGCTTTGAACACTGAAGCTTTCTTT. Protein sequence: CASSQRALNTEAFF. The chain recombines TRBV7-2 with TRBJ1-1, with D unresolved. The CDR3 has 14 amino acids. V lost 5 bases, J lost 0 bases, and 10 bases lay in between. CDR1 and CDR2 from the germline V gene are SGHTA and FQGNSA.

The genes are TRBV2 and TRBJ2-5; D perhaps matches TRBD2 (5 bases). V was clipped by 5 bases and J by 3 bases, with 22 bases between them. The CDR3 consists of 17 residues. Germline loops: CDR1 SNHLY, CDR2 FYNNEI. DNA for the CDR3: TGTGCCAGCAGTCTCACTGGACTTGGCGAAAGGAAAGAGACCCAGTACTTC. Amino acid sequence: CASSLTGLGERKETQYF. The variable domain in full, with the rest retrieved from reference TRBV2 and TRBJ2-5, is EPEVTQTPSHQVTQMGQEVILRCVPISNHLYFYWYRQILGQKVEFLVSFYNNEISEKSEIFDDQFSVERPDGSNFTLKIRSTKLEDSAMYFCASSLTGLGERKETQYFGPGTRLLVL.

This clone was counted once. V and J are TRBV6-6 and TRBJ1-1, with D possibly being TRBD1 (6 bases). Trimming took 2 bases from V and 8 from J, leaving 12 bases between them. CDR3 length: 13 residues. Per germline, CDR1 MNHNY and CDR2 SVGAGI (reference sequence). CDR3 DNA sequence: TGTGCCAGCAGTTACGAAAGACAGGCCGAAGCTTTCTTT. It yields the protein CASSYERQAEAFF.

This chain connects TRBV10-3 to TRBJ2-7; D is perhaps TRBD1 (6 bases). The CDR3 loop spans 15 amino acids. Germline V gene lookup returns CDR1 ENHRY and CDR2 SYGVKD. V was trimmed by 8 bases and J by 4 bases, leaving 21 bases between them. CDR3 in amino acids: CAILNSGPGAYEQYF. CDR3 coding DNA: TGTGCCATCCTAAACTCCGGGCCAGGGGCGTACGAGCAGTACTTC.

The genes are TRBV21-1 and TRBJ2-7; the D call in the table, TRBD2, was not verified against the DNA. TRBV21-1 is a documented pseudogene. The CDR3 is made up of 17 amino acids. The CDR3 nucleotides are TGTGCCAGCAGCAAAGGACGGCTAGCGGGAGGCCCCTACGAGCAGTACTTC. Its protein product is CASSKGRLAGGPYEQYF.

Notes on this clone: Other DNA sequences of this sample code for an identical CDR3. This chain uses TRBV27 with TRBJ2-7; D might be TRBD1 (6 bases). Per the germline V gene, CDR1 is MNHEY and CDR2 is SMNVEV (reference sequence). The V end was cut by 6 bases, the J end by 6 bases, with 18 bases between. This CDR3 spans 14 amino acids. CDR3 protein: CASRPNPGVGEQYF. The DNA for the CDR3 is TGTGCCAGCAGACCTAATCCAGGGGTTGGCGAGCAGTACTTC.

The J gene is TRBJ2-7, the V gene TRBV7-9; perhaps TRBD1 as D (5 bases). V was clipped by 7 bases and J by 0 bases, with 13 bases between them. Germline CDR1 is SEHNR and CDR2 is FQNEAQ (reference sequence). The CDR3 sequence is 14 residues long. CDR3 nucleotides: TGTGCCAGCACTCAGACAGTGAGCTCCTACGAGCAGTACTTC. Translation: CASTQTVSSYEQYF.

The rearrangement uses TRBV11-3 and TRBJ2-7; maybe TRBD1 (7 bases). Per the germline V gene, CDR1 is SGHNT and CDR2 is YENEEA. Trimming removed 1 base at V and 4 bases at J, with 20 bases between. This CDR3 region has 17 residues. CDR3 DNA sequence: TGTGCCAGCAGCTTAGGCGGCGGAGGGGGCAGTAATTACGAGCAGTACTTC. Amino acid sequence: CASSLGGGGGSNYEQYF.

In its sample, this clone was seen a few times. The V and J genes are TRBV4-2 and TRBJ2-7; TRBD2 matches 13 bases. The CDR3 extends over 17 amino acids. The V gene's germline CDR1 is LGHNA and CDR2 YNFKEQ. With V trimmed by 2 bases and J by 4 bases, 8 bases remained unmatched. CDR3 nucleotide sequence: TGTGCCAGCAGCCAACGTTATCGGACTAGCGGGAGATACGAGCAGTACTTC. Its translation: CASSQRYRTSGRYEQYF.

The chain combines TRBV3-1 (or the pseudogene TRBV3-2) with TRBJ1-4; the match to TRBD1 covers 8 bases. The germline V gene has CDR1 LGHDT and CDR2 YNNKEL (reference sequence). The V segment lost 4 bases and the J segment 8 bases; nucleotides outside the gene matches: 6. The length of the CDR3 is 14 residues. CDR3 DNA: TGTGCCAGCAGCCCCCGGACAGGGATCGAAAAACTGTTTTTT. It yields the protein CASSPRTGIEKLFF.

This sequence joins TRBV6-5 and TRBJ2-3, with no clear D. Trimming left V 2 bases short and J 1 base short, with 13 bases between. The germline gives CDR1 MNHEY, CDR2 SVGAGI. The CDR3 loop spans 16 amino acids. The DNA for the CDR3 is TGTGCCAGCAGTTACCACGGTCAGGACGGCACAGATACGCAGTATTTT. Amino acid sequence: CASSYHGQDGTDTQYF.